These 2 T cell receptor beta chains were sequenced from one sample in a study of T-cell memory formation after mild COVID-19. MiXCR, applied by TCRdb to the 5' RACE reads, yields one record per CDR3 protein. The table lists 380,000 or so distinct CDR3 sequences, around 15% of them singletons. Input material: PBMCs or a T cell subset sorted from them (not recorded which). The origin of the receptors is a young man who had mild COVID-19 (a few samples of this study predate the infection). Cell type and time point are not known.

This clonotype was counted between two and nine times. The V and J genes are TRBV6-5 and TRBJ1-5; D remains ambiguous. There are 15 residues in the CDR3. The V end lost 0 bases, the J end lost 11 bases, and 17 bases lay between the germline ends. Looked up from germline, CDR1 is MNHEY and CDR2 is SVGAGI. The CDR3 is CASSYSGPSSTTQHF. The CDR3, as DNA: TGTGCCAGCAGTTACTCCGGGCCCAGCTCTACCACCCAGCATTTT.

This clonotype has a count of ten or more. This sequence joins TRBV7-8 and TRBJ1-6; TRBD1 is a possible D gene (6 bases). This CDR3 has 14 amino acids. V dropped 5 bases and J dropped 7 bases, with 12 bases sitting between them. Germline V gene data show CDR1 as SGHVS and CDR2 as FQNEAQ. The CDR3 here is CASSPYRANSPLHF. DNA for the CDR3: TGTGCCAGCAGCCCTTACAGGGCCAATTCACCCCTCCACTTT.